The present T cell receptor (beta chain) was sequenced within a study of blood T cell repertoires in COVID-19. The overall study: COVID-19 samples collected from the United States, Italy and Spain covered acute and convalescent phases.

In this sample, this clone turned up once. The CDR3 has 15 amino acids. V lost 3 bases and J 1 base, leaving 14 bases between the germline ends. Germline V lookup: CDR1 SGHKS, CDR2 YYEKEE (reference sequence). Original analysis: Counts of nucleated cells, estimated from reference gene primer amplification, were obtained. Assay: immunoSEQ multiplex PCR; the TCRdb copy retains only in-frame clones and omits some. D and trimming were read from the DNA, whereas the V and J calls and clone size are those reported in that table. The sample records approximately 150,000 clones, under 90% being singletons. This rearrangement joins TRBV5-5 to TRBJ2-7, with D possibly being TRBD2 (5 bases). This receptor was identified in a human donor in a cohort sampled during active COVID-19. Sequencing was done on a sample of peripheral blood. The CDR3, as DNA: TGTGCCAGCAGCTCGATCCCGGGAATTTCCTACGAGCAGTACTTC. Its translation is CASSSIPGISYEQYF.